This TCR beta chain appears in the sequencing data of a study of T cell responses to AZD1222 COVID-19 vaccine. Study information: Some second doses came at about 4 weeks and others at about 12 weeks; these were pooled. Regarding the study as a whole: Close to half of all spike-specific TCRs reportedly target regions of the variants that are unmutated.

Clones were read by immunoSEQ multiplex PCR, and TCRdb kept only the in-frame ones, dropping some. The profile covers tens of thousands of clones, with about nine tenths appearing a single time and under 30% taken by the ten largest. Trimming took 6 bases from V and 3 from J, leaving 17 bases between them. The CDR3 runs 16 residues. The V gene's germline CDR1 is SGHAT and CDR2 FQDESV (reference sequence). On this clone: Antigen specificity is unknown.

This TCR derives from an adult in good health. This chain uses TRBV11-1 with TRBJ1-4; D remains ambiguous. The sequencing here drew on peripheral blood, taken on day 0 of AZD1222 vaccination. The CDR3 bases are TGTGCCAGCAGGTTCTCCTTGCCTATGGCTAATGAAAAACTGTTTTTT. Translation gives CASRFSLPMANEKLFF.